What follows are 21 T cell receptor beta chains derived from one specimen sequenced in a study of identical twins. TCRdb re-derived calls from the 5' RACE reads in MiXCR, one entry per CDR3 protein. The data hold 450,000 to 650,000 distinct CDR3 sequences, with nearly 15% observed a single time. Another study also made use of these data, one on yellow fever vaccine responses in identical twins.

Sequences were obtained from CD4+ T cells sorted from blood. These receptors were collected from a young woman in good health.

This clonotype occurred a few times. Here the CDR3 DNA reads TGTGCCACCAGTAGCCCCAGGGTGGTCGGGGAGACCCAGTACTTC. It specifies CATSSPRVVGETQYF. This chain joins TRBV24-1 and TRBJ2-5; possible D gene TRBD1, 5 bases. The CDR3 sequence is 15 residues long. Deletions cut 6 bases from V and 5 bases from J, with 18 bases between. Germline lookup yields CDR1 KGHDR and CDR2 SFDVKD.

The chain joins TRBV10-3 to TRBJ2-7; TRBD1 matches at 9 bases. V trimming: 0 bases; J trimming: 5 bases; junction bases outside the gene matches: 5. Germline V lookup: CDR1 ENHRY, CDR2 SYGVKD. The CDR3 is made up of 15 amino acids. In nucleotides, the CDR3 is TGTGCCATCAGTGAGTCGGGGACAGGGCCCAACGAGCAGTACTTC. Translating gives CAISESGTGPNEQYF.

Concerning this clonotype: A read error may account for a junction end that differs from germline. V gene TRBV7-8 combines with J gene TRBJ1-4, with 12 bases identical to TRBD1. The CDR3 has 18 amino acids. The germline V gene encodes CDR1 SGHVS and CDR2 FQNEAQ. The CDR3 DNA reads TGTGCCAGCAGCCTAAGGGACAGGGGGCGATCAACTAACGAAAAACTGTTTTTT. This gives the protein CASSLRDRGRSTNEKLFF.

The genes are TRBV2 and TRBJ2-1; 7 positions match TRBD2. The CDR3 is 13 residues long. Germline CDR1 and CDR2: SNHLY and FYNNEI. The J segment lost 2 bases and the V segment lost 9 bases, leaving 4 bases of the junction unmatched. The CDR3 region has the DNA TGTGCCAGTGGGAGGGAAACCTACAATGAGCAGTTCTTC. It codes for CASGRETYNEQFF.

With regard to this clonotype: One junction end disagrees with the germline gene, perhaps due to a read error. The gene calls are TRBV5-1 and TRBJ2-3; TRBD2 aligns across 9 bases. Germline assignment: CDR1 SGHRS and CDR2 YFSETQ. This CDR3 is 16 amino acids long. This chain's CDR3 is CASSLLSGTSTDSQYF. The CDR3 nucleotides read TGCGCCAGCAGCTTGCTTAGCGGGACTAGCACAGATTCGCAGTATTTT.

The V and J genes are TRBV12-3 or TRBV12-4 and TRBJ2-1, with a tentative D call TRBD2 (6 bases). Trimming took 1 base from V and 10 from J, leaving 17 bases between them. The CDR3 covers 15 residues. The CDR3 DNA reads as TGTGCCAGCAGTTTAGGGCTAGCGCCAGACCGAGAGCAGTTCTTC. Translation gives CASSLGLAPDREQFF.

The V gene is TRBV5-5, the J gene TRBJ2-5; D is perhaps TRBD1 (5 bases). There are 13 residues in the CDR3. The V gene's germline CDR1 is SGHKS and CDR2 YYEKEE (reference sequence). V was shortened by 7 bases and J by 5 bases, with 15 bases between the two germline ends. CDR3 sequence reads: CASYQGVGETQYF. In DNA form, the CDR3 reads TGTGCCAGCTACCAAGGGGTTGGGGAGACCCAGTACTTC.

This clonotype was counted ten times or more. V is TRBV20-1 and J is TRBJ2-7, with TRBD2 matching over 9 bases. Germline trimming cut 6 bases from V and 4 bases from J; bases unmatched to any gene: 7. The CDR3 consists of 13 residues. Germline lookup yields CDR1 DFQATT and CDR2 SNEGSKA (reference sequence). The CDR3 sequence is CSALPGLAYEQYF. The DNA for the CDR3 is TGCAGTGCATTACCGGGACTAGCTTACGAGCAGTACTTC.

This clonotype was seen only a few times. The chain employs TRBV19 and TRBJ1-5, with a tentative D call TRBD1 (6 bases). The V end lost 8 bases, the J end lost 2 bases, and 13 bases lay between the germline ends. This CDR3 contains 14 residues. Germline loops: CDR1 LNHDA, CDR2 SQIVND (reference sequence). The CDR3 loop reads CASGGAPGNQPQHF. The CDR3, as DNA: TGTGCCAGTGGGGGGGCGCCGGGCAATCAGCCCCAGCATTTT. The variable domain in full, with the rest retrieved from reference TRBV19 and TRBJ1-5, is DGGITQSPKYLFRKEGQNVTLSCEQNLNHDAMYWYRQDPGQGLRLIYYSQIVNDFQKGDIAEGYSVSREKKESFPLTVTSAQKNPTAFYLCASGGAPGNQPQHFGDGTRLSIL.

The J gene is TRBJ2-7, the V gene TRBV20-1, with 7 bases matching TRBD1. From germline, CDR1 is DFQATT and CDR2 SNEGSKA (reference sequence). The V segment lost 4 bases and the J segment 4 bases; nucleotides outside the gene matches: 10. The CDR3 length is 14 residues. This CDR3 is CSATSRDRGYEQYF. CDR3 nucleotide sequence: TGCAGTGCTACCAGCCGGGACAGAGGTTACGAGCAGTACTTC.

This clonotype has more than one count but fewer than ten. The rearrangement joins TRBV5-1 to TRBJ2-7; D is perhaps TRBD1 or TRBD2 (5 bases each). Germline loops: CDR1 SGHRS, CDR2 YFSETQ. Trimming pared 3 bases from V and 4 bases from J, leaving 17 bases between. CDR3 length: 15 residues. The CDR3 nucleotides are TGCGCCAGCAGCTCGCGCCTCCGGGACCTATACGAGCAGTACTTC. It translates to CASSSRLRDLYEQYF.

The chain couples TRBV27 to TRBJ2-7; 7 bases are a match to TRBD2. CDR1 and CDR2 from the germline V gene are MNHEY and SMNVEV (reference sequence). V was clipped by 8 bases and J by 7 bases; unmatched bases: 11. This CDR3 region has 13 residues. The CDR3 nucleotides read TGTGCCAGCTCGGAAGCGGGAACGTGGGAGCAGTACTTC. Amino acids: CASSEAGTWEQYF.

V gene TRBV27 combines with J gene TRBJ2-2; TRBD1 matches 7 bases. J lost 6 bases, V lost 4 bases, and 8 bases had no gene match. The CDR3 loop spans 15 amino acids. CDR1 is MNHEY, CDR2 SMNVEV, per germline (reference sequence). The CDR3 DNA reads as TGTGCCAGCAGTTCACTAGGGACAGTCGCCGGGGAGCTGTTTTTT. As protein: CASSSLGTVAGELFF.

This clonotype has at least ten counts. This chain uses TRBV5-1 with TRBJ2-3, with 12 positions matching TRBD2. With 4 bases clipped from V and 6 bases from J, the junction kept 6 bases outside the gene matches. The CDR3 spans 15 residues. Germline V gene sequence: CDR1 SGHRS, CDR2 YFSETQ. This chain's CDR3 is CASSLTSGGSDTQYF. CDR3 sequence (DNA): TGCGCCAGCAGCCTGACTAGCGGGGGATCGGATACGCAGTATTTT.

The J gene is TRBJ2-5, the V gene TRBV20-1; TRBD1 matches 9 bases. Per germline, CDR1 DFQATT and CDR2 SNEGSKA (reference sequence). This CDR3 region has 15 residues. The J segment lost 4 bases and the V segment lost 4 bases, leaving 10 bases of the junction unmatched. The CDR3 sequence: CSATRQGVVVETQYF. Here the CDR3 DNA reads TGCAGTGCTACCCGACAGGGGGTTGTGGTAGAGACCCAGTACTTC.

The rearrangement links TRBV2 to TRBJ2-1, with 11 bases matching TRBD2. From germline, CDR1 is SNHLY and CDR2 FYNNEI. This CDR3 is 18 amino acids long. V trimming: 0 bases; J trimming: 8 bases; junction bases outside the gene matches: 12. DNA for the CDR3: TGTGCCAGCAGTGAAGCAGAGTCTAGCGGGAGGTCGGGGGATGAGCAGTTCTTC. This encodes CASSEAESSGRSGDEQFF.

The CDR3 DNA reads TGTGCCAGCGGGGCGGGACTCTCAGCGAACACCGGGGAGCTGTTTTTT. This codes for CASGAGLSANTGELFF. The chain links TRBV2 to TRBJ2-2, with D perhaps TRBD2 (6 bases). V was cut by 8 bases and J by 0 bases, with 16 bases left in between. CDR3 length: 16 amino acids. Germline CDR1 is SNHLY and CDR2 is FYNNEI.

This chain joins TRBV9 and TRBJ2-1; D not resolved. This CDR3 comprises 15 residues. V was cut by 0 bases and J by 7 bases, with 14 bases left in between. Germline CDR1 is SGDLS and CDR2 is YYNGEE. CDR3 sequence (DNA): TGTGCCAGCAGCGTAGTGGGCGGAAGCAGGAATGAGCAGTTCTTC. Residues: CASSVVGGSRNEQFF.

The V and J genes are TRBV27 and TRBJ2-6, with unresolved D. The CDR3 spans 14 residues. Germline V gives CDR1 MNHEY, CDR2 SMNVEV (reference sequence). V was clipped by 4 bases and J by 0 bases, with 4 bases between them. CDR3 nucleotide sequence: TGTGCCAGCAGTTGGCTCTCTGGGGCCAACGTCCTGACTTTC. Translated, it gives CASSWLSGANVLTF.

The rearrangement joins TRBV20-1 to TRBJ2-1, with 11 bases identical to TRBD1. The germline CDR1 and CDR2 sequences are DFQATT and SNEGSKA (reference sequence). The CDR3 is 15 amino acids. V dropped 1 base and J dropped 8; count of bases not matched to a gene: 7. CDR3 sequence: CSARVRDRGAHEQFF. The CDR3 bases are TGCAGTGCTAGAGTTAGGGACAGGGGGGCACATGAGCAGTTCTTC.

This clonotype was counted a few times. The V gene is TRBV2, the J gene TRBJ1-4, with D maybe TRBD1 (5 bases). CDR3 length: 15 residues. Trimming pared 7 bases from V and 8 bases from J, leaving 20 bases between. Germline V gene data show CDR1 as SNHLY and CDR2 as FYNNEI. CDR3 sequence: CASTRMQGLKEKLFF. For the CDR3, the DNA is TGTGCCAGCACTAGGATGCAGGGCCTTAAGGAAAAACTGTTTTTT.